This is a list of T cell receptor beta chains from one sample in a study of blood T cell repertoires in COVID-19. Repertoires were generated with immunoSEQ multiplex PCR, while TCRdb's copy carries only in-frame clones and drops some. The sample contains 25,000 to 35,000 clones, 80% to 90% of which appear only once. Input material: peripheral blood. These receptors were collected from a man older than 75 with acute or convalescent COVID-19. Each CDR3 is given with its conserved first and last residue. D genes are given only for firm matches. Clone sizes are given selectively: once, few, many, or a class where the clone is expanded.

CDR3nt	CDR3aa	d_gene	abundance	v_gene	j_gene	len
TGTGCCATCAGTGAGTCGGGGCAGGGAAGTGGAAACACCATATATTTT	CAISESGQGSGNTIYF	-	-	TRBV10-3	TRBJ1-3	16
TGTGCCACCAGCGCATCCGGGACAGGGGGCGAAGGTCTCTACTTC	CATSASGTGGEGLYF	TRBD1	-	TRBV15	TRBJ2-7	15
TGTGCCAGCTCAACAGGGGTGAAATCACCCCTCCACTTT	CASSTGVKSPLHF	TRBD1	-	TRBV18	TRBJ1-6	13
TGTGCCAGCAGCGCCACACCGAACACTGAAGCTTTCTTT	CASSATPNTEAFF	-	-	TRBV2	TRBJ1-1	13
TGTGCCAGCAGTTATTCCAGGGGGCAGCCCCAGCATTTT	CASSYSRGQPQHF	TRBD1	-	TRBV6-5	TRBJ1-5	13
TGTGCCAGCGGACAGGGGCGTACCGGGGAGCTGTTTTTT	CASGQGRTGELFF	TRBD1	-	TRBV2	TRBJ2-2	13
TGTGCCAGCAGCTCCTGGGACACCGGCTACACCTTC	CASSSWDTGYTF	-	-	TRBV3-1/TRBV3-2	TRBJ1-2	12
TGTGCCATCCCCCTAGCGGGGGGGCCGTCCGTCGGGACCCAGTACTTC	CAIPLAGGPSVGTQYF	TRBD2	-	TRBV10-3	TRBJ2-5	16
TGTGCCAGTAGCCTCGGGGGTCTAGAGACCCAGTACTTC	CASSLGGLETQYF	-	-	TRBV19	TRBJ2-5	13
TGTGCCAGCAGTTGGACAGGGGCCTACGAGCAGTACTTC	CASSWTGAYEQYF	TRBD1	-	TRBV12-3/TRBV12-4	TRBJ2-7	13
TGCGCCAGCAGCTTGGAACAGGGTTACGGAAAACTGTTTTTT	CASSLEQGYGKLFF	-	-	TRBV5-1	TRBJ1-4	14
TGTGCCAGTGCGCGGTCGTATAGCAATCAGCCCCAGCATTTT	CASARSYSNQPQHF	-	-	TRBV2	TRBJ1-5	14
TGTGCCAGCAGCTTAGAACCGAGGCCTCTAGACACCATATATTTT	CASSLEPRPLDTIYF	-	-	TRBV11-2	TRBJ1-3	15
TGTGCCAGTAAGTGGTCTGGGGCAGGGGGCTACGAGCAGTACTTC	CASKWSGAGGYEQYF	TRBD1	few	TRBV19	TRBJ2-7	15
TGCGCCAGCAGCACGGGACTACCCCCGGAGCTGTTTTTT	CASSTGLPPELFF	TRBD2	-	TRBV5-1	TRBJ2-2	13
TGTGCCAGCAGCCACGGGGGAAATGAGCAGTTCTTC	CASSHGGNEQFF	-	-	TRBV9	TRBJ2-1	12
TGCAGTGCTAGTGCTGGCAGGGTGCAGCCCCAGCATTTT	CSASAGRVQPQHF	-	-	TRBV20-1	TRBJ1-5	13
TGTGCCAGCAGTTCTACAGGGGGTTACACTGAAGCTTTCTTT	CASSSTGGYTEAFF	TRBD1	-	TRBV27	TRBJ1-1	14
TGTGCCAGCAGTTTAGGGCAGGGGGAGGGCTACACCTTC	CASSLGQGEGYTF	TRBD1	-	TRBV12-3/TRBV12-4	TRBJ1-2	13
TGTGCCACCAGTGACGGTGCTCTGGATGGCTACACCTTC	CATSDGALDGYTF	-	few	TRBV24-1	TRBJ1-2	13
TGCACCAGCATAGAGGGGGCGGGGACCCAGTACTTC	CTSIEGAGTQYF	-	-	TRBV1	TRBJ2-5	12